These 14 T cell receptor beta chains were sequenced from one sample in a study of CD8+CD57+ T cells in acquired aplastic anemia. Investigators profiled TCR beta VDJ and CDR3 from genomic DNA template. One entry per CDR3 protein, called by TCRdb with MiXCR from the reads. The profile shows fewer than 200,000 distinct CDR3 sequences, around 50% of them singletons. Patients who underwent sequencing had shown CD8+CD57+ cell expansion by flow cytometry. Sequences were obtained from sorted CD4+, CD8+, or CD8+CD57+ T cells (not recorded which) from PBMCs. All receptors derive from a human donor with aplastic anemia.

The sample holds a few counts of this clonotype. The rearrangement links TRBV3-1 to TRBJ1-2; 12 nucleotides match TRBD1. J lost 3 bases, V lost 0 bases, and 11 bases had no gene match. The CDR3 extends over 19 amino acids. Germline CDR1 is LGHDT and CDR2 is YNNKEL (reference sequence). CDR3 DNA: TGTGCCAGCAGCCAAGACCCATGGGACAGGGGGCACTTTGACTATGGCTACACCTTC. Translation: CASSQDPWDRGHFDYGYTF.

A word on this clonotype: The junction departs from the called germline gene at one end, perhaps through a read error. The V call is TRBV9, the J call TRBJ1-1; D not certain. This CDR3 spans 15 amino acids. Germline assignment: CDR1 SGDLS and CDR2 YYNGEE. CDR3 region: CASSQDWLLGTGAFF. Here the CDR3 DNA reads TGTGCCAGCAGCCAAGACTGGCTCCTGGGCACTGGAGCTTTCTTT.

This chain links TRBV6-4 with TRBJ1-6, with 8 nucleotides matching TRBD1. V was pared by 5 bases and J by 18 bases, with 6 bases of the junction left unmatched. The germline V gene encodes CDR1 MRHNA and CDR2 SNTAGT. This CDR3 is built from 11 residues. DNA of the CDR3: TGTGCCAGCAGTAGGGGACAGGTCCCCCACTTT. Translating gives CASSRGQVPHF.

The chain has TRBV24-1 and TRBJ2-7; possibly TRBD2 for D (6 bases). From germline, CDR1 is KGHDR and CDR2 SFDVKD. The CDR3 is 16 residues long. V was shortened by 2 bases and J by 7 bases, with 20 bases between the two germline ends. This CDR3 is CATSDSRHGRGGEQYF. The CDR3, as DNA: TGTGCCACCAGTGATTCACGACACGGACGTGGGGGGGAGCAGTACTTC.

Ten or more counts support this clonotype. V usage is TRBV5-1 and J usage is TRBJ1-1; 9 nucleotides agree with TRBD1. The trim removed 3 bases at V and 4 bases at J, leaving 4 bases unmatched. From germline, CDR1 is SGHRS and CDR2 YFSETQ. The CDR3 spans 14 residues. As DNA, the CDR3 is TGCGCCAGCAGCTCCGGACAGGGGACCACTGAAGCTTTCTTT. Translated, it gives CASSSGQGTTEAFF.

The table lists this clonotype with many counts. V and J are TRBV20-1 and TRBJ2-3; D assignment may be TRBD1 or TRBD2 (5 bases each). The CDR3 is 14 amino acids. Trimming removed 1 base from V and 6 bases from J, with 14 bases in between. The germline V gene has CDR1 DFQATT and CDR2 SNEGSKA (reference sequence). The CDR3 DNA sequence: TGCAGTGCTAGAGCCGGGACCACTGGTGATACGCAGTATTTT. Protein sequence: CSARAGTTGDTQYF.

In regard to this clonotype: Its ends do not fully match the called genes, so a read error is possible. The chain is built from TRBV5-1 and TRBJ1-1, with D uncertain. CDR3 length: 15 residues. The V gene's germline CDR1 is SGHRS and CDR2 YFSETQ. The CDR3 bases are TGTGCCAGCAGCTTATCCTCCGGACGGAACACTGAAGCTCTCTTT. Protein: CASSLSSGRNTEALF. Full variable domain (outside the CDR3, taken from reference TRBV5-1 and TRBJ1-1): KAGVTQTPRYLIKTRGQQVTLSCSPISGHRSVSWYQQTPGQGLQFLFEYFSETQRNKGNFPGRFSGRQFSNSRSEMNVSTLELGDSALYLCASSLSSGRNTEALFGQGTRLTVV.

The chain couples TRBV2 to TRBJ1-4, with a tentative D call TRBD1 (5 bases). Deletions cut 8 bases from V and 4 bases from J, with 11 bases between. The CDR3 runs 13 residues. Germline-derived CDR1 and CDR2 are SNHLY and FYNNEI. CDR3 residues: CASRRVDNEKLFF. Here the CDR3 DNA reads TGTGCCAGCCGCAGGGTCGATAATGAAAAACTGTTTTTT.

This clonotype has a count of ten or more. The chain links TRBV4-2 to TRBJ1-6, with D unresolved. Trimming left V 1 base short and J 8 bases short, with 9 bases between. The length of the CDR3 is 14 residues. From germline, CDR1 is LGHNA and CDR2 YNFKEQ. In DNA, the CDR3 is TGTGCCAGCAGCCAAGGCCCCGGGGATTCACCCCTCCACTTT. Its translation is CASSQGPGDSPLHF.

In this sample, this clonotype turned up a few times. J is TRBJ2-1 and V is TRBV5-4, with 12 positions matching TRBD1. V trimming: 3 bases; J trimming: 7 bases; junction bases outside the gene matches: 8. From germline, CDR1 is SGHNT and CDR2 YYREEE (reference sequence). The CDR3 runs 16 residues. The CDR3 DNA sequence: TGTGCCAGCAGCTCCCTGGGACAGGGGGCCGGGAATGAGCAGTTCTTC. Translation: CASSSLGQGAGNEQFF.

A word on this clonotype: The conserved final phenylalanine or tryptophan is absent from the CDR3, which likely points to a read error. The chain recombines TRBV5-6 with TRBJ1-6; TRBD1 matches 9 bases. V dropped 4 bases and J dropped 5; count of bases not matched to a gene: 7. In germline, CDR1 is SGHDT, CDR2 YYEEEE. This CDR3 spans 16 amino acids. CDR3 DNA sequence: TGTGCCAGCAGCCTCCGGGACAGGGTTAATAATTCACCCCTCCACCTT. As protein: CASSLRDRVNNSPLHL.

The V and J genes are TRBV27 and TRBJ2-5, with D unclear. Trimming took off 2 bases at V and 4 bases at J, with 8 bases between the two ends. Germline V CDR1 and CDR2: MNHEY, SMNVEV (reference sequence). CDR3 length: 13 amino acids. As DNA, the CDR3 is TGTGCCAGCAGTTTAATCGGACGAGAGACCCAGTACTTC. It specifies CASSLIGRETQYF.

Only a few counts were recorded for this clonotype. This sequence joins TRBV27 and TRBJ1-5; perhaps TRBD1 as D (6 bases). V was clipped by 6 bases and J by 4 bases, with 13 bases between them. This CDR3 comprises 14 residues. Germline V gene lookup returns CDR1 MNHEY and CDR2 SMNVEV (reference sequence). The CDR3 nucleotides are TGTGCCAGCAGGAAACCGGGGGCAAATCAGCCCCAGCATTTT. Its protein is CASRKPGANQPQHF.

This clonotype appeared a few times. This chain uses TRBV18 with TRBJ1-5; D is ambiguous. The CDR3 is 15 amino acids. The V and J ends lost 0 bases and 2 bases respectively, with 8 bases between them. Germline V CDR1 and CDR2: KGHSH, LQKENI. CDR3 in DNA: TGTGCCAGCTCACCACCCGGCGGGCGCAATCAGCCCCAGCATTTT. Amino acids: CASSPPGGRNQPQHF.